What follows describes a single T cell receptor (beta chain). Germline CDR1 SGHTA, CDR2 FQGNSA. Trimming pared 5 bases from V and 0 bases from J, leaving 10 bases between. The length of the CDR3 is 15 residues. The data derive from a study of blood T cell repertoires in COVID-19. Whole-study context: Donors in the United States, Italy and Spain gave samples during acute or convalescent COVID-19. T cells, B-cell-depleted T cells, or PBMCs provided the cDNA or gDNA that served as material.

Under the authors' procedure: Estimated nucleated cell counts came from reference gene primer amplification. Data came from immunoSEQ multiplex PCR; TCRdb stores just in-frame clones and leaves some out. The V and J calls and clone size come from that table; D and trimming were worked out from the DNA. The table shows over 150,000 clones, with approximately 90% occurring only once. Source material: peripheral blood. The chain has TRBV7-2 and TRBJ2-2; D perhaps matches TRBD2 (6 bases). This sequence originates from a man in his forties or fifties with acute or convalescent COVID-19. CDR3 sequence (DNA): TGTGCCAGCAGCCGGGACTCCGCGAACACCGGGGAGCTGTTTTTT. Protein sequence: CASSRDSANTGELFF.